The 3 T cell receptor beta chains reported below all come from one sample, sequenced in a study of blood T cells in healthy people across ages. Through a sample-barcoded 5' primer and a J-beta primer mix, a second PCR was run for roughly 7 to 11 cycles. Via MiXCR, TCRdb re-called the 5' RACE reads, giving one row per CDR3 protein. The sample has nearly 800,000 distinct CDR3 sequences; roughly three fifths are singletons. Source material: blood. The source is a man between 35 and 55 years old in good health.

The CDR3 nucleotides read TGTGCCAGCAGTAGAATGACAGGGGCCCCTGGGGCCAACGTCCTGACTTTC. Translation: CASSRMTGAPGANVLTF. The chain links TRBV12-3 or TRBV12-4 to TRBJ2-6, with 8 bases fitting TRBD1. Trimming cost V 5 bases and J 2 bases; bases outside gene matches: 8. CDR3 length: 17 residues.

The gene calls are TRBV5-1 and TRBJ2-5, with 8 nucleotides matching TRBD1. V lost 3 bases to trimming and J lost 4 bases; unmatched junction nucleotides: 8. CDR3 length: 15 amino acids. The germline gives CDR1 SGHRS, CDR2 YFSETQ. CDR3 loop: CASSSGVTGGETQYF. As DNA, the CDR3 is TGCGCCAGCAGCTCTGGGGTAACAGGGGGAGAGACCCAGTACTTC.

This chain connects TRBV20-1 to TRBJ2-5, with D possibly being TRBD1 (5 bases). CDR3 length: 12 residues. CDR1 and CDR2 from the germline V gene are DFQATT and SNEGSKA (reference sequence). Trimming took off 6 bases at V and 1 base at J, with 9 bases between the two ends. DNA of the CDR3: TGCAGTGCCACCGACAGCCAAGAGACCCAGTACTTC. Translating gives CSATDSQETQYF.